These T cell receptor beta chains were read from a single sample in a study of T cells in Graves' hyperthyroidism and ophthalmopathy. Each CDR3 protein gets one entry after TCRdb re-called the multiplex PCR reads with MiXCR. The repertoire holds fewer than 550,000 distinct CDR3 sequences, with 15% to 19% as singletons. The sample consisted of blood. The receptors here all came from a woman younger than 35 with Graves' hyperthyroidism. The CDR3 runs from the conserved cysteine through the conserved F or W. Fields, in order: clone size, J gene, D gene, V gene, CDR3 DNA, CDR3 protein. The D gene is left open where the match is weak. Not every row has a clone size; where given, it reads once, few, many or a size class.

clone size: many
J gene: TRBJ2-1
D gene: TRBD2
V gene: TRBV6-1
CDR3 DNA: TGTGCCAGCAGTGAGCTAATTGCGGGAGGCGCTTACAATGAGCAGTTCTTC
CDR3 protein: CASSELIAGGAYNEQFF

clone size: many
J gene: TRBJ1-1
D gene: TRBD1
V gene: TRBV28
CDR3 DNA: TGTGCCAGCAGGCGACAGGGGGAGGTTGAAGCTTTCTTT
CDR3 protein: CASRRQGEVEAFF

clone size: NA
J gene: TRBJ2-7
D gene: TRBD1
V gene: TRBV11-1
CDR3 DNA: TGTGCCAGCAGCTTATTAGACAGGGACTACGAGCAGTACTTC
CDR3 protein: CASSLLDRDYEQYF

clone size: few
J gene: TRBJ2-1
D gene: TRBD2
V gene: TRBV5-1
CDR3 DNA: TGCGCCAGCAGCTGGGGGGATGATAGCGGGGGTGAGCAGTTCTTC
CDR3 protein: CASSWGDDSGGEQFF

clone size: NA
J gene: TRBJ2-3
D gene: NA
V gene: TRBV2
CDR3 DNA: TGTGCCAGCAGTGTGGGTTACTCAGATACGCAGTATTTT
CDR3 protein: CASSVGYSDTQYF

clone size: many
J gene: TRBJ1-2
D gene: NA
V gene: TRBV12-3/TRBV12-4
CDR3 DNA: TGTGCCAGCAGTTTCCTGGGGGGCTATGGCTACACCTTC
CDR3 protein: CASSFLGGYGYTF

clone size: many
J gene: TRBJ1-5
D gene: NA
V gene: TRBV12-3/TRBV12-4
CDR3 DNA: TGTGCCAGCAGTTTAGAGCGGGGATTAGGGGACCTAAATCAGCCCCAGCATTTT
CDR3 protein: CASSLERGLGDLNQPQHF

clone size: few
J gene: TRBJ2-7
D gene: NA
V gene: TRBV29-1
CDR3 DNA: TGCAGCGTTGGGGGCGGGCAGGGCCTCTACGAGCAGTACTTC
CDR3 protein: CSVGGGQGLYEQYF

clone size: few
J gene: TRBJ1-2
D gene: TRBD1
V gene: TRBV9
CDR3 DNA: TGTGCCAGCAGCGTAACCGGGACAGACTATGGCTACACCTTC
CDR3 protein: CASSVTGTDYGYTF

clone size: many
J gene: TRBJ2-7
D gene: TRBD1
V gene: TRBV18
CDR3 DNA: TGTGCCAGCTCACTTGGACAGGGGGTCTCCTACGAGCAGTACTTC
CDR3 protein: CASSLGQGVSYEQYF

clone size: many
J gene: TRBJ2-3
D gene: TRBD2
V gene: TRBV20-1
CDR3 DNA: TGCAGTGCTAGAGATCTGGCGGGAGGGCCTTCAGATACGCAGTATTTT
CDR3 protein: CSARDLAGGPSDTQYF

clone size: NA
J gene: TRBJ2-3
D gene: NA
V gene: TRBV4-1
CDR3 DNA: TGCGCCAGCAGCCAAGTCCACGGATCGGAGTATACGCAGTATTTT
CDR3 protein: CASSQVHGSEYTQYF

clone size: NA
J gene: TRBJ1-2
D gene: TRBD1
V gene: TRBV4-1
CDR3 DNA: TGCGCCAGCAGCCAAGGGGCCGGACAGGCCGGTTTGGGAGGCTACACCTTC
CDR3 protein: CASSQGAGQAGLGGYTF

clone size: few
J gene: TRBJ2-1
D gene: TRBD2
V gene: TRBV5-5
CDR3 DNA: TGTGCCAGCAGCTCGTTTAACTGCGGGAGAGGGTACAATGAGCAGTTCTTC
CDR3 protein: CASSSFNCGRGYNEQFF